Below are 27 T cell receptor beta chains sequenced from a single sample in a study of STAT5B mutations in CD4+ large granular lymphocyte leukemia. The method was immunoSEQ multiplex PCR; TCRdb's version includes in-frame clones alone and lacks a portion of them. Of about 38,000 clones in the sample, around 85% were seen once. Sequenced input: CD4+ T cells from blood buffy coats. The receptors originated from a human donor in good health.

The chain joins TRBV19 to TRBJ2-1, with TRBD2 matching 10 bases. The J segment lost 3 bases and the V segment lost 3 bases, leaving 5 bases of the junction unmatched. The germline V gene has CDR1 LNHDA and CDR2 SQIVND (reference sequence). The CDR3 covers 16 residues. The CDR3 loop is CASSMKRGGLYNEQFF. CDR3 in DNA: TGTGCCAGTAGTATGAAGCGGGGGGGCCTCTACAATGAGCAGTTCTTC.

The chain carries TRBV30 and TRBJ2-1; D may be TRBD1 or TRBD2 (5 bases each). In germline, CDR1 is GTSNPN, CDR2 SVGIG (reference sequence). CDR3 length equals 12 residues. V was cut by 0 bases and J by 8 bases, with 8 bases left in between. CDR3 DNA sequence: TGTGCCTGGAGTGTAATGGGGGATGAGCAGTTCTTC. Residues: CAWSVMGDEQFF.

J is TRBJ1-2 and V is TRBV19; a weak D match, TRBD1 (5 bases). The CDR3 is made up of 18 amino acids. Trimming stripped 3 bases from V and 1 base from J, with 21 bases between. CDR1 is LNHDA and CDR2 is SQIVND in the germline V gene (reference sequence). For the CDR3, the DNA is TGTGCCAGTAGTATGGAGGAACCGGGACGGGTCTTTAACTATGGCTACACCTTC. Translating gives CASSMEEPGRVFNYGYTF.

J is TRBJ2-3 and V is TRBV5-6; D may be TRBD1 or TRBD2 (6 bases each). Trimming removed 0 bases at V and 7 bases at J, with 18 bases between. Germline assignment: CDR1 SGHDT and CDR2 YYEEEE. The CDR3 is 16 amino acids. The CDR3 DNA reads TGTGCCAGCAGCTTGGCGGGGGCGGGTGGGCTGAATACGCAGTATTTT. As protein: CASSLAGAGGLNTQYF.

This chain joins TRBV2 and TRBJ2-1; D ambiguous. V lost 2 bases, J lost 6 bases, and 8 bases lay in between. This CDR3 has 13 amino acids. Per the germline V gene, CDR1 is SNHLY and CDR2 is FYNNEI. CDR3 DNA sequence: TGTGCCAGCAGTGAACTAGGGTCCAATGAGCAGTTCTTC. Translated: CASSELGSNEQFF.

The chain carries TRBV10-3 and TRBJ2-5; D is unresolved. This CDR3 comprises 10 residues. Deletions cut 6 bases from V and 14 bases from J, with 13 bases between. Germline V CDR1 and CDR2: ENHRY, SYGVKD. CDR3 nucleotide sequence: TGTGCCATCAGGCCCCGGCGGAGCTACTTC. It codes for CAIRPRRSYF.

The rearrangement links TRBV27 to TRBJ2-7; maybe TRBD2 (5 bases). The CDR3 runs 13 residues. Germline CDR1 is MNHEY and CDR2 is SMNVEV (reference sequence). V lost 0 bases, J lost 7 bases, and 10 bases lay in between. CDR3 nucleotide sequence: TGTGCCAGCAGTTTATCCCCGGGGAGAGAGCAGTACTTC. It encodes CASSLSPGREQYF.

The genes are TRBV7-2 and TRBJ1-5; D gene ambiguous. V gave up 0 bases and J gave up 5 bases, with 5 bases separating them. Germline V CDR1 and CDR2: SGHTA, FQGNSA. This CDR3 is built from 13 residues. Here the CDR3 DNA reads TGTGCCAGCAGCTTAGCCCAATATCAGCCCCAGCATTTT. This encodes CASSLAQYQPQHF. The full variable domain, rest sourced from reference TRBV7-2 and TRBJ1-5, is GAGVSQSPSNKVTEKGKDVELRCDPISGHTALYWYRQSLGQGLEFLIYFQGNSAPDKSGLPSDRFSAERTGGSVSTLTIQRTQQEDSAVYLCASSLAQYQPQHFGDGTRLSIL.

A single count supports this clone. V is TRBV10-3 and J is TRBJ2-7; D not certain. The CDR3 spans 14 residues. Germline V gene sequence: CDR1 ENHRY, CDR2 SYGVKD. Between the trimmed V and J ends, which lost 1 base and 2 bases, there was a span of 9 bases. The CDR3 spells CAISELYRTYEQYF. The CDR3 DNA sequence: TGTGCCATCAGTGAGTTGTACCGGACCTACGAGCAGTACTTC.

J is TRBJ1-1 and V is TRBV5-1; 9 nucleotides line up with TRBD1. The germline V gene has CDR1 SGHRS and CDR2 YFSETQ. The V gene end was trimmed by 4 bases and the J gene end by 0 bases; junction bases not matched to a gene: 7. CDR3 length: 16 amino acids. The CDR3 nucleotides are TGCGCCAGCAGCCCCACAACAGGGGGCCTGAACACTGAAGCTTTCTTT. Its protein is CASSPTTGGLNTEAFF.

This clone was detected a few times. CDR3 amino acids: CASSPAGSNQPQHF. The CDR3 DNA follows: TGTGCCAGCTCACCAGCAGGGAGCAATCAGCCCCAGCATTTT. This sequence joins TRBV18 and TRBJ1-5; a possible D gene is TRBD1 (5 bases). Trimming shortened V by 2 bases and J by 1 base, and 6 bases separated the two germline ends. CDR3 size: 14 residues. Germline V gene data show CDR1 as KGHSH and CDR2 as LQKENI.

The V gene is TRBV19, the J gene TRBJ2-2; D gene uncertain. This CDR3 is 16 amino acids long. V was shortened by 3 bases and J by 3 bases, with 14 bases between the two germline ends. Germline V CDR1 and CDR2: LNHDA, SQIVND (reference sequence). CDR3 protein: CASSIPRMAHTGELFF. The DNA of the CDR3 is TGTGCCAGTAGTATTCCGAGAATGGCGCACACCGGGGAGCTGTTTTTT. Using reference TRBV19 and TRBJ2-2 for the parts outside the CDR3, the full variable domain is DGGITQSPKYLFRKEGQNVTLSCEQNLNHDAMYWYRQDPGQGLRLIYYSQIVNDFQKGDIAEGYSVSREKKESFPLTVTSAQKNPTAFYLCASSIPRMAHTGELFFGEGSRLTVL.

This rearrangement joins TRBV5-1 to TRBJ1-4; 7 bases line up with TRBD1. The CDR3 is 14 amino acids. CDR1 SGHRS and CDR2 YFSETQ come from the germline V gene. Trimming took 5 bases from V and 5 from J; bases not matched to a gene: 6. CDR3 sequence: CASRAGTENEKLFF. In DNA, the CDR3 is TGCGCCAGCAGGGCCGGGACAGAGAATGAAAAACTGTTTTTT. Looking up the rest from reference TRBV5-1 and TRBJ1-4 gives the full variable domain: KAGVTQTPRYLIKTRGQQVTLSCSPISGHRSVSWYQQTPGQGLQFLFEYFSETQRNKGNFPGRFSGRQFSNSRSEMNVSTLELGDSALYLCASRAGTENEKLFFGSGTQLSVL.

This clone was seen just once. In DNA form, the CDR3 reads TGTGCCAGCAGTTTAAAGGGACTAGCGGGGATGAATGAGCAGTTCTTC. This translates into CASSLKGLAGMNEQFF. This chain uses TRBV27 with TRBJ2-1; TRBD2 matches 13 bases. Per the germline V gene, CDR1 is MNHEY and CDR2 is SMNVEV (reference sequence). V gave up 2 bases and J gave up 7 bases; unmatched junction bases: 5. This CDR3 region has 16 residues.

The J gene is TRBJ2-7, the V gene TRBV5-1; 7 bases are a match to TRBD2. CDR3 length: 15 amino acids. V shed 3 bases, J shed 6 bases, and the junction held 12 bases outside the gene matches. Looked up from germline, CDR1 is SGHRS and CDR2 is YFSETQ. In nucleotides, the CDR3 is TGCGCCAGCAGCTCGGTGGGGGGGAAAAAGGCCGAGCAGTACTTC. This sequence encodes CASSSVGGKKAEQYF.

This clone was counted only a few times. The rearrangement links TRBV4-2 to TRBJ2-7; the D gene is possibly TRBD1 (6 bases). CDR3 length: 15 residues. Trimming left V 2 bases short and J 0 bases short, with 11 bases between. Germline V CDR1 and CDR2: LGHNA, YNFKEQ. The CDR3 coding sequence is TGTGCCAGCAGCCAACAGGGGTCCTCCTCCTACGAGCAGTACTTC. This encodes CASSQQGSSSYEQYF.

The chain couples TRBV6-1 to TRBJ1-4; no definite D call. This CDR3 is 13 amino acids long. V gave up 8 bases and J gave up 8 bases, with 15 bases separating them. Germline CDR1 MNHNS, CDR2 SASEGT. DNA for the CDR3: TGTGCCAGCGCCGACATACTTAAGGAAAAACTGTTTTTT. Encoded protein: CASADILKEKLFF.

This sequence joins TRBV5-1 and TRBJ2-7, with D perhaps matching TRBD1 (5 bases). V dropped 4 bases and J dropped 2 bases, with 7 bases sitting between them. Germline CDR1 is SGHRS and CDR2 is YFSETQ. The CDR3 has 12 residues. CDR3 sequence: CASSGRAYEQYF. CDR3 nucleotides: TGCGCCAGCAGCGGCAGGGCCTACGAGCAGTACTTC.

This chain connects TRBV6-5 to TRBJ1-5, with no clear D. This CDR3 is built from 15 residues. The germline V gene has CDR1 MNHEY and CDR2 SVGAGI. V was clipped by 1 base and J by 4 bases, with 11 bases between them. The CDR3 here is CASSYLRELNQPQHF. Written as DNA, the CDR3 is TGTGCCAGCAGTTACTTGCGAGAGCTAAATCAGCCCCAGCATTTT.

The rearrangement links TRBV5-1 to TRBJ2-1, with a weak D call TRBD2 (5 bases). The ends were cut back, 6 bases at V and 5 bases at J, with 12 bases in the middle. The germline gives CDR1 SGHRS, CDR2 YFSETQ. There are 13 residues in the CDR3. For the CDR3, the DNA is TGCGCCAGCACTTTGTCCGGGGACAATGAGCAGTTCTTC. It translates to CASTLSGDNEQFF.

This rearrangement joins TRBV19 to TRBJ2-2; weak D call: TRBD2 (6 bases). CDR1 is LNHDA, CDR2 SQIVND, per germline (reference sequence). With 5 bases removed from V and 7 bases from J, the gap between germline ends came to 11 bases. The CDR3 consists of 13 residues. The CDR3 spells CASSARGGGELFF. The CDR3 nucleotides are TGTGCCAGTAGTGCCCGGGGAGGCGGGGAGCTGTTTTTT.

A few counts support this clone. CDR3 DNA sequence: TGTGCCAGCAGCTTAGGCCAGAGAGAGACCCAGTACTTC. This codes for CASSLGQRETQYF. The chain links TRBV11-3 to TRBJ2-5, with unresolved D. CDR3 size: 13 residues. Trimming cost V 1 base and J 4 bases, with 7 bases left between them. Germline-derived CDR1 and CDR2 are SGHNT and YENEEA.

V usage is TRBV19 and J usage is TRBJ1-4, with D perhaps matching TRBD1 (5 bases). The CDR3 contains 15 residues. The V end lost 7 bases, the J end lost 0 bases, and 12 bases lay between the germline ends. Germline CDR1 reads LNHDA; CDR2 reads SQIVND (reference sequence). CDR3 amino acids: CASKGQVATNEKLFF. In nucleotides, the CDR3 is TGTGCCAGTAAGGGGCAGGTTGCAACTAATGAAAAACTGTTTTTT.

This sequence joins TRBV19 and TRBJ1-5, with TRBD1 matching 7 bases. The CDR3 has 13 residues. The V and J ends lost 5 bases and 5 bases, in that order; junction bases with no gene match: 3. Germline V lookup: CDR1 LNHDA, CDR2 SQIVND (reference sequence). The CDR3 coding sequence is TGTGCCAGTAGTCGACAGGGCGATCAGCCCCAGCATTTT. It encodes CASSRQGDQPQHF.

This rearrangement joins TRBV29-1 to TRBJ2-1; D is undetermined. Germline values: CDR1 SQVTM, CDR2 ANQGSEA. This CDR3 region has 11 residues. V lost 4 bases, J lost 9 bases, and 10 bases lay in between. CDR3 in amino acids: CSVGEHGEQFF. The CDR3 nucleotides are TGCAGCGTTGGCGAACATGGTGAGCAGTTCTTC.

V usage is TRBV10-2 and J usage is TRBJ1-1; D is unresolved. The CDR3 extends over 15 amino acids. Germline lookup yields CDR1 WSHSY and CDR2 SAAADI. The germline V and J ends were trimmed by 2 bases and 1 base, with 11 bases remaining between them. The CDR3 sequence: CASSERVPRNTEAFF. The CDR3 nucleotides read TGCGCCAGCAGTGAGCGGGTACCGAGGAACACTGAAGCTTTCTTT.

The chain combines TRBV7-9 with TRBJ1-4, with D possibly matching TRBD1 (6 bases). V was pared by 10 bases and J by 2 bases, with 14 bases between. The CDR3 length is 14 residues. Looked up from germline, CDR1 is SEHNR and CDR2 is FQNEAQ (reference sequence). CDR3 coding DNA: TGTGCCACCAATAGGGGGGCGACTAATGAAAAACTGTTTTTT. This sequence encodes CATNRGATNEKLFF.